The clone carrying this T cell receptor beta chain appeared many times. Its cognate antigen is unknown. TCRdb re-derived calls from the reads in MiXCR, one entry per CDR3 protein. The sample includes about half a million distinct CDR3 sequences, roughly 34% of them seen just once. This entry belongs to a study of T cell repertoires in cytomegalovirus infection. Looking at the study overall: It was the public TCR beta signatures that indicated both CMV infection and matching HLA type. Overall study findings and caveats: HLA-C-restricted CMV-specific TCR beta clonotypes were dominant in the ex vivo response.

CDR1 and CDR2 (germline): SGHTA, FQGNSA. V gave up 2 bases and J gave up 4 bases, with 14 bases separating them. The CDR3 sequence is 15 residues long. This sample comprised cultured PBMCs, obtained from culture after CMV antigen stimulation. The TCR sequence derives from a human donor in good health (CMV status not recorded). Some clones in this sample may be carry-over from other donors' samples. The chain couples TRBV7-2 to TRBJ2-5, with D perhaps TRBD2 (5 bases). In nucleotides, the CDR3 is TGTGCCAGCAGCTTAAATCGAGGGCCAGCAGAGACCCAGTACTTC. Translation: CASSLNRGPAETQYF.